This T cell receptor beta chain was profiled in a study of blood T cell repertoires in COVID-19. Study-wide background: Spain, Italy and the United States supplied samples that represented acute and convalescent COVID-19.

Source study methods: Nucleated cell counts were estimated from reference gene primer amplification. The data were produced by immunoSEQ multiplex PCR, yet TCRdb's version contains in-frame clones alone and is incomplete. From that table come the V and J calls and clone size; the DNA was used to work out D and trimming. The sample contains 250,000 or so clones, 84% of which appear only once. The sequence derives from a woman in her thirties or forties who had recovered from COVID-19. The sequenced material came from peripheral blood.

CDR3 nucleotide sequence: TGTGCCAGTAGTCCCGGGACAGGAGGACGGGAGACCCAGTACTTC. It specifies CASSPGTGGRETQYF. The V call is TRBV19, the J call TRBJ2-5; 8 bases are shared with TRBD1. CDR3 length: 15 amino acids. Germline assignment: CDR1 LNHDA and CDR2 SQIVND (reference sequence). Losses at the gene ends were 5 bases for V and 5 bases for J; bases not matched to a gene: 10.